The 23 T cell receptor beta chains below all came from one sample that was sequenced in a study of T cell clonotyping in hematopoietic cell transplantation. The time point was: recipient sample about 28 days before transplant, after cytoreduction. Sequencing was performed with immunoSEQ multiplex PCR; in TCRdb, only in-frame clones are kept and a portion is missing. The sample holds 35,000 to 50,000 clones; around 85% are singletons and the top ten take approximately 3%. This material consisted of peripheral blood mononuclear cells, taken before stem cell transplant. These receptors were collected from a man in his 60s with acute myeloid leukemia. Some clones in this sample may be carry-over from other donors' samples.

This sequence joins TRBV23-1 and TRBJ1-6; 7 nucleotides align to TRBD1. TRBV23-1 is an open reading frame whose function is uncertain. V gave up 2 bases and J gave up 6 bases; unmatched junction bases: 13. The CDR3 is 18 residues long. The CDR3 region has the DNA TGCGCCAGCAGTCAAGGTCCCAGGGGGGCACTTGGTAATTCACCCCTCCACTTT. Translation gives CASSQGPRGALGNSPLHF.

The chain employs TRBV27 and TRBJ1-3; D ambiguous. The CDR3 runs 14 residues. V dropped 6 bases and J dropped 3 bases, with 12 bases sitting between them. The germline V gene has CDR1 MNHEY and CDR2 SMNVEV (reference sequence). CDR3 bases: TGTGCCAGCAGCCCAGCGGTCCTTGGAAACACCATATATTTT. It codes for CASSPAVLGNTIYF.

The chain employs TRBV5-6 and TRBJ1-1; D unresolved. CDR3 size: 14 residues. The V gene lost 1 base and the J gene lost 8 bases, with 15 bases spanning the gap. Germline CDR1 is SGHDT and CDR2 is YYEEEE. CDR3 amino acids: CASSLYRLTQEAFF. DNA for the CDR3: TGTGCCAGCAGCTTGTATCGCCTCACTCAGGAAGCTTTCTTT. The full variable domain, rest sourced from reference TRBV5-6 and TRBJ1-1, is DAGVTQSPTHLIKTRGQQVTLRCSPKSGHDTVSWYQQALGQGPQFIFQYYEEEERQRGNFPDRFSGHQFPNYSSELNVNALLLGDSALYLCASSLYRLTQEAFFGQGTRLTVV.

V and J are TRBV6-1 and TRBJ2-3, with 10 bases that match TRBD1. The germline V gene encodes CDR1 MNHNS and CDR2 SASEGT. The CDR3 sequence is 15 residues long. J was trimmed by 8 bases and V by 3 bases; bases with no gene match: 8. CDR3 DNA: TGTGCCAGCAGTGAGCCGGGACAGGGGTATACTACGCAGTATTTT. Amino acid sequence: CASSEPGQGYTTQYF.

The chain combines TRBV2 with TRBJ2-3, with D possibly matching TRBD2 (5 bases). CDR3 length: 13 residues. Germline V lookup: CDR1 SNHLY, CDR2 FYNNEI. Trimming left V 6 bases short and J 1 base short, with 8 bases between. CDR3 protein: CASSAGRTDTQYF. CDR3 nucleotides: TGTGCCAGCAGCGCGGGTCGCACAGATACGCAGTATTTT. Variable domain in full (rest from reference TRBV2 and TRBJ2-3): EPEVTQTPSHQVTQMGQEVILRCVPISNHLYFYWYRQILGQKVEFLVSFYNNEISEKSEIFDDQFSVERPDGSNFTLKIRSTKLEDSAMYFCASSAGRTDTQYFGPGTRLTVL.

The CDR3 protein is CASSVAHSIYGYTF. As DNA, the CDR3 is TGTGCCAGCAGCGTAGCTCACAGCATCTATGGCTACACCTTC. The V gene is TRBV9, the J gene TRBJ1-2; D is uncertain. The CDR3 spans 14 residues. Germline CDR1 reads SGDLS; CDR2 reads YYNGEE. Trimming took off 0 bases at V and 4 bases at J, with 10 bases between the two ends.

This rearrangement joins TRBV9 to TRBJ2-3; 10 nucleotides agree with TRBD2. The germline gives CDR1 SGDLS, CDR2 YYNGEE. CDR3 length: 16 residues. V gave up 0 bases and J gave up 7 bases; unmatched junction bases: 8. The CDR3 nucleotides are TGTGCCAGCAGCGTAGCGTCAGCGGGGGGGCGAAATACGCAGTATTTT. Translation gives CASSVASAGGRNTQYF.

CDR3 DNA sequence: TGTGCCAGCAGCTTAAATAGGGGTAATTCACCCCTCCACTTT. It encodes CASSLNRGNSPLHF. This chain joins TRBV7-3 and TRBJ1-6; maybe TRBD1 (5 bases). The CDR3 covers 14 residues. Trimming pared 1 base from V and 6 bases from J, leaving 7 bases between. The germline V gene has CDR1 SGHTA and CDR2 FQGTGA.

The chain couples TRBV5-4 to TRBJ2-4; no clear D. CDR1 and CDR2 from the germline V gene are SGHNT and YYREEE (reference sequence). V was shortened by 0 bases and J by 6 bases, with 10 bases between the two germline ends. This CDR3 has 14 residues. CDR3 loop: CASSLGASGNIQYF. The CDR3, as DNA: TGTGCCAGCAGCTTGGGGGCCTCGGGAAACATTCAGTACTTC.

The CDR3 nucleotides are TGTGCCAGCAGTTTCCCGGGAGCAGGTGGAAACACCATATATTTT. It encodes CASSFPGAGGNTIYF. The chain is built from TRBV28 and TRBJ1-3, with D hard to call. The germline V and J ends were trimmed by 3 bases and 3 bases, with 12 bases remaining between them. The CDR3 has 15 residues. Germline lookup yields CDR1 MDHEN and CDR2 SYDVKM.

The gene calls are TRBV30 and TRBJ2-7; D may be TRBD1 (6 bases). The CDR3 length is 13 residues. Looked up from germline, CDR1 is GTSNPN and CDR2 is SVGIG (reference sequence). Trimming shortened V by 1 base and J by 3 bases, and 10 bases separated the two germline ends. This CDR3 reads CAWSGIQGYEQYF. The CDR3 nucleotides read TGTGCCTGGAGTGGGATACAGGGCTACGAGCAGTACTTC.

The V gene is TRBV7-9, the J gene TRBJ2-7; no definite D call. Germline loops: CDR1 SEHNR, CDR2 FQNEAQ (reference sequence). The CDR3 has 12 residues. V lost 6 bases, J lost 1 base, and 7 bases lay in between. CDR3 DNA: TGTGCCAGCAGGGCAGATTCCTACGAGCAGTACTTC. Its protein product is CASRADSYEQYF. Complete variable domain (other parts from reference TRBV7-9 and TRBJ2-7): DTGVSQNPRHKITKRGQNVTFRCDPISEHNRLYWYRQTLGQGPEFLTYFQNEAQLEKSRLLSDRFSAERPKGSFSTLEIQRTEQGDSAMYLCASRADSYEQYFGPGTRLTVT.

This clone was recorded once. The V call is TRBV2, the J call TRBJ2-7; D might be TRBD1 (5 bases). Per the germline V gene, CDR1 is SNHLY and CDR2 is FYNNEI. This CDR3 contains 15 residues. V gave up 6 bases and J gave up 4 bases, with 19 bases separating them. CDR3 bases: TGTGCCAGCAGAGCCCTTAGGGGAATGCTTTACGAGCAGTACTTC. As protein: CASRALRGMLYEQYF.

The V call is TRBV28, the J call TRBJ1-2; D unresolved. This CDR3 region has 11 residues. Trimming pared 6 bases from V and 6 bases from J, leaving 8 bases between. The V gene's germline CDR1 is MDHEN and CDR2 SYDVKM. The CDR3 loop reads CASSLPDGYTF. DNA of the CDR3: TGTGCCAGCAGCCTCCCCGATGGCTACACCTTC.

The chain uses TRBV29-1 and TRBJ1-2; TRBD1 matches 7 bases. The length of the CDR3 is 12 residues. V shed 7 bases, J shed 6 bases, and the junction held 8 bases outside the gene matches. The germline CDR1 and CDR2 sequences are SQVTM and ANQGSEA. The CDR3 loop reads CSATGLFDGYTF. Here the CDR3 DNA reads TGCAGCGCGACAGGGCTTTTTGATGGCTACACCTTC.

The chain uses TRBV29-1 and TRBJ2-1, with TRBD1 identical over 12 bases. This CDR3 has 14 amino acids. Trimming took 3 bases from V and 8 from J; bases not matched to a gene: 5. CDR1 SQVTM and CDR2 ANQGSEA come from the germline V gene. CDR3 DNA: TGCAGCGTTGATTGGGACAGGGGGCATGATGAGCAGTTCTTC. Translation: CSVDWDRGHDEQFF.

V is TRBV5-1 and J is TRBJ2-1; perhaps TRBD1 as D (6 bases). The V gene lost 0 bases and the J gene lost 7 bases, with 8 bases spanning the gap. This CDR3 comprises 13 residues. Per the germline V gene, CDR1 is SGHRS and CDR2 is YFSETQ. The CDR3 protein is CASSLGTVNEQFF. DNA for the CDR3: TGCGCCAGCAGCTTGGGGACAGTGAATGAGCAGTTCTTC.

The rearrangement uses TRBV4-2 and TRBJ2-7, with 9 bases matching TRBD1. The CDR3 sequence is 16 residues long. V was pared by 0 bases and J by 6 bases, with 9 bases of the junction left unmatched. CDR1 and CDR2 from the germline V gene are LGHNA and YNFKEQ. Here the CDR3 reads CASSQDLHRGPSEQYF. The CDR3 bases are TGTGCCAGCAGCCAAGATCTACACAGGGGGCCATCCGAGCAGTACTTC.

In this sample, this clone turned up once. The chain joins TRBV28 to TRBJ2-3, with no clear D. The length of the CDR3 is 15 residues. V was pared by 7 bases and J by 0 bases, with 14 bases between. Looked up from germline, CDR1 is MDHEN and CDR2 is SYDVKM. The CDR3 DNA is TGTGCCAGCAACCCCTCATTGGGTAGCACAGATACGCAGTATTTT. Translation: CASNPSLGSTDTQYF.

The genes are TRBV15 and TRBJ2-5; TRBD1 agrees at 7 bases. CDR3 size: 15 residues. Looked up from germline, CDR1 is LNHNV and CDR2 is YYDKDF (reference sequence). V lost 1 base and J lost 7; bases outside the gene matches: 9. CDR3 amino acids: CATSRGQGVKPTQYF. For the CDR3, the DNA is TGTGCCACCAGCAGAGGACAGGGCGTGAAGCCGACCCAGTACTTC.

The chain links TRBV19 to TRBJ1-2, with TRBD1 matching 8 bases. J lost 3 bases, V lost 7 bases, and 7 bases had no gene match. Per the germline V gene, CDR1 is LNHDA and CDR2 is SQIVND (reference sequence). This CDR3 is 14 amino acids long. CDR3 sequence (DNA): TGTGCCAGTACCGCCGGGACAGGCTACTATGGCTACACCTTC. It yields the protein CASTAGTGYYGYTF. Full variable domain (rest looked up from reference TRBV19 and TRBJ1-2): DGGITQSPKYLFRKEGQNVTLSCEQNLNHDAMYWYRQDPGQGLRLIYYSQIVNDFQKGDIAEGYSVSREKKESFPLTVTSAQKNPTAFYLCASTAGTGYYGYTFGSGTRLTVV.

The rearrangement links TRBV30 to TRBJ2-7, with 8 positions matching TRBD1. Unmatched junction bases numbered 5, after V lost 5 bases and J lost 2 bases. There are 13 residues in the CDR3. CDR1 and CDR2 (germline): GTSNPN, SVGIG (reference sequence). CDR3 residues: CAWSKDRAYEQYF. The CDR3 region has the DNA TGTGCCTGGTCTAAGGACAGGGCCTACGAGCAGTACTTC. Supplemented by reference TRBV30 and TRBJ2-7, the full variable domain reads SQTIHQWPATLVQPVGSPLSLECTVEGTSNPNLYWYRQAAGRGLQLLFYSVGIGQISSEVPQNLSASRPQDRQFILSSKKLLLSDSGFYLCAWSKDRAYEQYFGPGTRLTVT.

The rearrangement joins TRBV6-5 to TRBJ1-3; no reliable D call. The CDR3 length is 11 residues. V lost 9 bases, J lost 0 bases, and 3 bases lay in between. Germline CDR1 reads MNHEY; CDR2 reads SVGAGI. The DNA for the CDR3 is TGTGCCAGTTACTCTGGAAACACCATATATTTT. Protein sequence: CASYSGNTIYF.